These 21 T cell receptor beta chains were sequenced from one sample in a study of shared clonotypes between healthy human individuals. Sequencing used immunoSEQ multiplex PCR; TCRdb keeps in-frame clones, though not all of them. The sample has about 2.4 million clones; more than 85% are singletons. Sequenced input: naive CD4+ T cells from PBMCs. The subset denotes: CD45RA+ positively selected. All receptors derive from a man younger than 35 in good health. Some clones in this sample may be carry-over from other donors' samples.

The V and J genes are TRBV29-1 and TRBJ2-5, with a possible D match to TRBD1 (8 bases). The germline V gene has CDR1 SQVTM and CDR2 ANQGSEA. The V and J ends lost 7 bases and 2 bases respectively, with 20 bases between them. The CDR3 consists of 15 residues. CDR3 sequence (DNA): TGCAGCGCCTGTAACAGGGGGGGAGGGCAAGAGACCCAGTACTTC. The encoded protein is CSACNRGGGQETQYF.

V and J are TRBV14 and TRBJ2-7, with D perhaps given as TRBD1 or TRBD2 (6 bases each). This CDR3 has 14 amino acids. The germline V and J ends were trimmed by 6 bases and 4 bases, with 16 bases remaining between them. CDR1 and CDR2 (germline): SGHDN, FVKESK. The CDR3 DNA is TGTGCCAGCAGGATGTCGGGGGCGAATTACGAGCAGTACTTC. Translation: CASRMSGANYEQYF. The entire variable domain, with the rest obtained from reference TRBV14 and TRBJ2-7, is as follows: EAGVTQFPSHSVIEKGQTVTLRCDPISGHDNLYWYRRVMGKEIKFLLHFVKESKQDESGMPNNRFLAERTGGTYSTLKVQPAELEDSGVYFCASRMSGANYEQYFGPGTRLTVT.

The chain links TRBV19 to TRBJ1-2, with D maybe TRBD1 (6 bases). Germline V gives CDR1 LNHDA, CDR2 SQIVND (reference sequence). V lost 7 bases and J lost 5, with 20 bases in between. This CDR3 has 15 residues. The CDR3: CASTSPSPGTYGYTF. The DNA of the CDR3 is TGTGCCAGTACCTCCCCATCACCGGGGACATATGGCTACACCTTC.

The V gene is TRBV5-4, the J gene TRBJ2-7; TRBD1 might be the D (6 bases). Germline V lookup: CDR1 SGHNT, CDR2 YYREEE (reference sequence). Deletions cut 5 bases from V and 3 bases from J, with 12 bases between. The CDR3 extends over 13 amino acids. The CDR3 protein is CASSQAQGYEQYF. DNA of the CDR3: TGTGCCAGCAGTCAGGCACAGGGCTACGAGCAGTACTTC.

This chain uses TRBV28 with TRBJ1-3; the match to TRBD1 covers 7 bases. CDR3 length: 14 amino acids. Germline CDR1 MDHEN, CDR2 SYDVKM. J lost 4 bases, V lost 4 bases, and 4 bases had no gene match. CDR3 sequence (DNA): TGTGCCAGCAGTTGGACAGGACACGGAAACACCATATATTTT. This gives the protein CASSWTGHGNTIYF. The full variable domain, completed using reference TRBV28 and TRBJ1-3, is DVKVTQSSRYLVKRTGEKVFLECVQDMDHENMFWYRQDPGLGLRLIYFSYDVKMKEKGDIPEGYSVSREKKERFSLILESASTNQTSMYLCASSWTGHGNTIYFGEGSWLTVV.

This chain uses TRBV6-5 with TRBJ2-7; TRBD2 aligns across 8 bases. V dropped 5 bases and J dropped 4; count of bases not matched to a gene: 4. CDR3 size: 13 residues. Looked up from germline, CDR1 is MNHEY and CDR2 is SVGAGI. The CDR3 here is CASSIGREYEQYF. The DNA for the CDR3 is TGTGCCAGCAGTATCGGGAGGGAGTACGAGCAGTACTTC.

CDR3 sequence (DNA): TGTGCCAGCAGTTTATTAAGACAGGGGGCGCACGGGGCCAACGTCCTGACTTTC. This encodes CASSLLRQGAHGANVLTF. V usage is TRBV28 and J usage is TRBJ2-6; TRBD1 matches at 10 bases. V was pared by 1 base and J by 4 bases, with 7 bases of the junction left unmatched. This CDR3 is built from 18 residues. CDR1 and CDR2 (germline): MDHEN, SYDVKM.

The chain recombines TRBV5-1 with TRBJ1-2, with TRBD1 identical over 7 bases. Germline-derived CDR1 and CDR2 are SGHRS and YFSETQ. This CDR3 has 12 amino acids. V shed 4 bases and J 6 bases; nucleotides not matched to a gene: 3. DNA of the CDR3: TGCGCCAGCAGCACCGGGACAGATGGCTACACCTTC. Its protein is CASSTGTDGYTF. The whole variable domain, remainder taken from reference TRBV5-1 and TRBJ1-2, is KAGVTQTPRYLIKTRGQQVTLSCSPISGHRSVSWYQQTPGQGLQFLFEYFSETQRNKGNFPGRFSGRQFSNSRSEMNVSTLELGDSALYLCASSTGTDGYTFGSGTRLTVV.

This clone was detected only once. The CDR3 reads CASRTEGIGSPLHF. CDR3 DNA sequence: TGTGCCAGCAGGACGGAGGGTATAGGCTCACCCCTCCACTTT. The chain uses TRBV6-5 and TRBJ1-6, with no clear D. V was pared by 6 bases and J by 10 bases, with 16 bases between. This CDR3 is built from 14 residues. The germline CDR1 and CDR2 sequences are MNHEY and SVGAGI.

V is TRBV19 and J is TRBJ1-3; no clear D gene. This CDR3 comprises 16 residues. Trimming removed 5 bases at V and 0 bases at J, with 14 bases between. The V gene's germline CDR1 is LNHDA and CDR2 SQIVND (reference sequence). This chain's CDR3 is CASSPDRGLSGNTIYF. CDR3 DNA sequence: TGTGCCAGTAGTCCGGACCGAGGCCTCTCTGGAAACACCATATATTTT.

Regarding this clone: The same CDR3 also results from other DNA sequences found in this sample. This sequence joins TRBV5-1 and TRBJ2-1, with D tentatively TRBD1 (5 bases). This CDR3 is built from 12 residues. V lost 4 bases to trimming and J lost 6 bases, with 8 bases between them. CDR1 and CDR2 from the germline V gene are SGHRS and YFSETQ. The CDR3 DNA reads as TGCGCCAGCAGCCCAGGGTTCAATGAGCAGTTCTTC. It translates to CASSPGFNEQFF.

The DNA of the CDR3 is TGTGCCAGCAGCCAAGATCTGACCGGCACCTACGAGCAGTACTTC. It codes for CASSQDLTGTYEQYF. The J gene is TRBJ2-7, the V gene TRBV4-2, with no clear D. From germline, CDR1 is LGHNA and CDR2 YNFKEQ. The CDR3 is 15 amino acids. The V end was cut by 0 bases, the J end by 2 bases, with 11 bases between.

This chain links TRBV2 with TRBJ2-7; 8 bases fit TRBD1. V was clipped by 3 bases and J by 2 bases; unmatched bases: 3. Germline lookup yields CDR1 SNHLY and CDR2 FYNNEI. The CDR3 covers 14 residues. CDR3 loop: CASSDDRGAYEQYF. As DNA, the CDR3 is TGTGCCAGCAGTGACGACAGGGGAGCCTACGAGCAGTACTTC.

This clone has a single count. Written as DNA, the CDR3 is TGTGCCAGCAGCACTGGGACAGGGGGTTTTGCAGATACGCAGTATTTT. It encodes CASSTGTGGFADTQYF. The rearrangement uses TRBV5-8 and TRBJ2-3; the match to TRBD1 covers 11 bases. Germline V CDR1 and CDR2: SGHTS, YDEGEE. The CDR3 runs to 16 residues. V shed 4 bases, J shed 4 bases, and the junction held 8 bases outside the gene matches. Full variable domain (outside the CDR3, taken from reference TRBV5-8 and TRBJ2-3): EAGVTQSPTHLIKTRGQQATLRCSPISGHTSVYWYQQALGLGLQFLLWYDEGEERNRGNFPPRFSGRQFPNYSSELNVNALELEDSALYLCASSTGTGGFADTQYFGPGTRLTVL.

This chain links TRBV25-1 with TRBJ2-5; 8 bases fit TRBD1. V dropped 3 bases and J dropped 5; count of bases not matched to a gene: 8. The CDR3 totals 15 residues. From germline, CDR1 is MGHDK and CDR2 SYGVNS. The chain's CDR3 is CASSEADRVGETQYF. In DNA form, the CDR3 reads TGTGCCAGCAGTGAGGCGGACAGGGTAGGGGAGACCCAGTACTTC.

The chain carries TRBV29-1 and TRBJ1-2; a possible D gene is TRBD1 (6 bases). V was cut by 6 bases and J by 4 bases, with 18 bases left in between. This CDR3 has 14 residues. The germline V gene has CDR1 SQVTM and CDR2 ANQGSEA. The CDR3 DNA sequence: TGCAGCGTCACGCCAGGGGCGGGTTCCTATGGCTACACCTTC. This sequence encodes CSVTPGAGSYGYTF. The variable domain in full, completed from reference TRBV29-1 and TRBJ1-2, reads SAVISQKPSRDICQRGTSLTIQCQVDSQVTMMFWYRQQPGQSLTLIATANQGSEATYESGFVIDKFPISRPNLTFSTLTVSNMSPEDSSIYLCSVTPGAGSYGYTFGSGTRLTVV.

V usage is TRBV7-6 and J usage is TRBJ1-5; 9 bases map to TRBD1. V lost 3 bases to trimming and J lost 1 base; unmatched junction nucleotides: 7. CDR3 length: 17 amino acids. Germline V lookup: CDR1 SGHVS, CDR2 FNYEAQ. This CDR3 is CASSLGQGLLSNQPQHF. CDR3 DNA sequence: TGTGCCAGCAGCTTGGGACAGGGCCTCTTGAGCAATCAGCCCCAGCATTTT.

V is TRBV7-2 and J is TRBJ1-1; D is perhaps TRBD1 (5 bases). The CDR3 consists of 15 residues. The germline V gene has CDR1 SGHTA and CDR2 FQGNSA. The V gene lost 4 bases and the J gene lost 1 base, with 13 bases spanning the gap. The CDR3 is CASSSSQGPNTEAFF. In nucleotides, the CDR3 is TGTGCCAGCAGCTCGTCTCAGGGTCCGAACACTGAAGCTTTCTTT.

V usage is TRBV7-9 and J usage is TRBJ1-1; TRBD1 agrees at 9 bases. J gave up 0 bases and V 8 bases, and 7 bases lay outside the gene matches. Germline assignment: CDR1 SEHNR and CDR2 FQNEAQ (reference sequence). The CDR3 covers 15 residues. The CDR3 loop is CASREQGAVNTEAFF. CDR3 sequence (DNA): TGTGCCAGCCGTGAACAGGGGGCAGTGAACACTGAAGCTTTCTTT.

The chain employs TRBV7-3 and TRBJ2-7; possibly TRBD2 for D (5 bases). The CDR3 is made up of 14 amino acids. Between the trimmed V and J ends, which lost 5 bases and 1 base, there was a span of 12 bases. Germline loops: CDR1 SGHTA, CDR2 FQGTGA. The CDR3 bases are TGTGCCAGCAGCCGCCGGGCGGGTTCCTACGAGCAGTACTTC. It yields the protein CASSRRAGSYEQYF.

The rearrangement links TRBV19 to TRBJ1-5, with 7 bases fitting TRBD1. Germline assignment: CDR1 LNHDA and CDR2 SQIVND (reference sequence). The CDR3 sequence is 16 residues long. Trimming at V came to 2 bases and at J to 7 bases, leaving 11 bases not matched to a gene. The CDR3 is CASSIRERQGGQPQHF. In DNA, the CDR3 is TGTGCCAGTAGTATAAGGGAGAGACAGGGAGGCCAGCCCCAGCATTTT.